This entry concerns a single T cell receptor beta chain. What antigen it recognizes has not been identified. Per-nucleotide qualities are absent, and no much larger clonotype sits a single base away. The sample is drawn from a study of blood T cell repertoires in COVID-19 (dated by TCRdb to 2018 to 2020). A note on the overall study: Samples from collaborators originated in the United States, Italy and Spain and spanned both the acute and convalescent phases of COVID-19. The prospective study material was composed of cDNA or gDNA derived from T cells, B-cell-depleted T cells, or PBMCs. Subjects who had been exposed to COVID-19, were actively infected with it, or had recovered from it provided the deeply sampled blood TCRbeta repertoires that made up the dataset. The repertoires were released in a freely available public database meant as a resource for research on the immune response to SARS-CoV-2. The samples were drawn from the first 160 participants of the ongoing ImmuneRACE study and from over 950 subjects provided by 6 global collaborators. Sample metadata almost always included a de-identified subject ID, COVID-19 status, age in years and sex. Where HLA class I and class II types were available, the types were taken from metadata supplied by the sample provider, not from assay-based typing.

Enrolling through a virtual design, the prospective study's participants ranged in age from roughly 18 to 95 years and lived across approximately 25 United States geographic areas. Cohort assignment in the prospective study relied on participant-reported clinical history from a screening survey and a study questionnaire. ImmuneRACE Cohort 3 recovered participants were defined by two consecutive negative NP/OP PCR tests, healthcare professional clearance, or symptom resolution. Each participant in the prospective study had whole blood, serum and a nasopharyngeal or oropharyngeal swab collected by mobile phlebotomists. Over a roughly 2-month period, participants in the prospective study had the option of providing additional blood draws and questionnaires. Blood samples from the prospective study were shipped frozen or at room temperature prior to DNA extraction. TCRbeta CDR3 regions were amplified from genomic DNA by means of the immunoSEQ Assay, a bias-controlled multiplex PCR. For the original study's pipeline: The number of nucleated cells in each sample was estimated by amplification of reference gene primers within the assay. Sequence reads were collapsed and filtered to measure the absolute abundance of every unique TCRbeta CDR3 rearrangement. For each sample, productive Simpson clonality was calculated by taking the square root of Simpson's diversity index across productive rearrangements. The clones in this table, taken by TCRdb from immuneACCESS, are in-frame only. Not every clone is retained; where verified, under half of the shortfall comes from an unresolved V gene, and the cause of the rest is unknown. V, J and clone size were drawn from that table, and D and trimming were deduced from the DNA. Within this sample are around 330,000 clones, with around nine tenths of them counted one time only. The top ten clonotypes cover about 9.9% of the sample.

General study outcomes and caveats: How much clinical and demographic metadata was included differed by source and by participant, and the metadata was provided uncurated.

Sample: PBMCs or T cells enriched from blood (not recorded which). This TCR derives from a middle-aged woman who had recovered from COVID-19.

The sequence in DNA is TGTGCCAGCAGGGGGACAGGGAACGGAAACACCATATATTTT. Its translation is CASRGTGNGNTIYF. The rearranged chain carries TRBV28 and TRBJ1-3, with 9 junctional bases fitting TRBD1. Sequences MDHEN (CDR1) and SYDVKM (CDR2) are obtained from the germline V gene. Inclusive of the bounding cysteine and phenylalanine, the CDR3 is 14 residues long. Only the CDR3 DNA stays, 42 bases, in frame from base 1. The germline V end is reduced by 6 bases and the J end by 4 bases; junction bases left unmatched: 4.